The present TCR beta chain was sequenced within a study of blood T cell repertoires in COVID-19. The CDR3 is 17 amino acids. The germline V gene has CDR1 SGHKS and CDR2 YYEKEE (reference sequence). The V and J ends lost 3 bases and 1 base, in that order; junction bases with no gene match: 8. TCRdb keeps only in-frame clones here, not all; method: immunoSEQ multiplex PCR. The profile shows 350,000 to 400,000 clones, about 89% of them singletons. Each participant's cohort was designated according to participant-reported clinical history. The sample was PBMCs or T cells enriched from blood (not recorded which). The receptor comes from a woman aged 40 to 50 who had been exposed to COVID-19. V and J are TRBV5-5 and TRBJ1-1, with 11 positions matching TRBD1. The CDR3 region is CASSSRDRGSGNTEAFF. The CDR3 nucleotides read TGTGCCAGCAGCTCCCGGGACAGGGGGTCTGGGAACACTGAAGCTTTCTTT.